Detailed here is one TCR beta chain. This specimen belongs to a study of T cells in Graves' hyperthyroidism and ophthalmopathy. V dropped 4 bases and J dropped 4; count of bases not matched to a gene: 6. The CDR3 contains 15 residues. Germline values: CDR1 LNHDA, CDR2 SQIVND (reference sequence). Amplification yielded TCR beta CDR3 regions, with RNA transcripts as the source. HTBI primers drove first-round RT-PCR of the TCR CDR3. TCRdb fed the multiplex PCR reads into MiXCR, producing one record per CDR3 protein. The table lists about 700,000 distinct CDR3 sequences, roughly 45% of them singletons. The chain has TRBV19 and TRBJ1-1; 10 bases are shared with TRBD1. Sequencing was performed on peripheral blood or thyroid tissue (not recorded which). The receptor was isolated from an adult man with Graves' disease, either hyperthyroidism or ophthalmopathy (not recorded which). The CDR3 coding sequence is TGTGCCAGTAGTACCTGGACAGGGGGTAGCACTGAAGCTTTCTTT. This codes for CASSTWTGGSTEAFF.